The sequence of this T cell receptor (beta chain) was determined in a study of human T cells and chemical hapten exposure. Time point noted: pre-sensitization, week 0. Documented treatment: therapeutic diphenylcyclopropenone sensitization with weekly scalp DPC. Drawing of blood took place ahead of applying each patch test. This CDR3 has 14 amino acids. As regards this clonotype: A much larger clone lies one base from this, so it may be a read error.

The library put unique molecular identifiers onto individual cDNA molecules. TCRdb reprocessed the RACE reads with MiXCR, giving one entry per CDR3 protein. The table has roughly 380,000 distinct CDR3 sequences, roughly 5.3% seen once; the top ten hold 2.6%. This chain links TRBV12-3 or TRBV12-4 with TRBJ1-2; 7 bases align to TRBD1. The source of this sequence is a woman aged 45-65 years with alopecia areata. Some clones in this sample may be carry-over from other donors' samples. The sample was whole blood, taken in connection with sensitization to the hapten diphenylcyclopropenone (DPC). The CDR3 region has the DNA TGTGCCAGCAGTGTCTCGGGACAGTCCTATGGCTACTCCTTC. Translating it yields CASSVSGQSYGYSF.